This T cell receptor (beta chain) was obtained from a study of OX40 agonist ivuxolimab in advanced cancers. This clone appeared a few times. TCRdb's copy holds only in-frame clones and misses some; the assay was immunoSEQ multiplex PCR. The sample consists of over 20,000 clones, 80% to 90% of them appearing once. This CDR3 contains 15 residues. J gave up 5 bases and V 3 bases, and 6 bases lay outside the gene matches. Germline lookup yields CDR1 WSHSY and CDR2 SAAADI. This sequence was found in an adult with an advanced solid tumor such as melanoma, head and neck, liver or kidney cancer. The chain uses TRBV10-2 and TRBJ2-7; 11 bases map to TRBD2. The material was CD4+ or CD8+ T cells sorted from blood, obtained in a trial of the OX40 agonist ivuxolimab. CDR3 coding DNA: TGCGCCAGCAGTGAAACTAGCGGGGGTATAGACGAGCAGTACTTC. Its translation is CASSETSGGIDEQYF.